A selection of T cell receptor beta chains follows, all from one sample in a study of shared clonotypes between healthy human individuals. Generated by immunoSEQ multiplex PCR, the TCRdb table keeps only in-frame clones and is missing some. In the table there are under 300,000 clones, approximately 65% of which are singletons. Source material: memory CD4+ T cells sorted from blood. The receptor source for this set is a man aged 25 to 45 in good health. CDR3s include the opening cysteine and the closing phenylalanine or tryptophan.

j_call	v_call	cdr3_aa
TRBJ2-1	TRBV11-2	CASRSGQDYNEQFF
TRBJ1-4	TRBV5-5	CASSLAPQGLNEKLFF
TRBJ1-1	TRBV7-9	CASSLEAGGTEAFF
TRBJ1-1	TRBV11-2	CASSLEGFAEAFF
TRBJ1-4	TRBV28	CASSSQGDRGREKLFF
TRBJ2-5	TRBV7-2	CASSPRGQQTQYF
TRBJ2-1	TRBV7-2	CASSLMIAGNNEQFF
TRBJ2-1	TRBV5-5	CASSSIAGAPGTEQFF
TRBJ2-7	TRBV5-1	CASSSPPAVYEQYF
TRBJ1-4	TRBV6-5	CASSYSRGGYEKLFF
TRBJ2-5	TRBV15	CATSRDTRGYPKSQYF
TRBJ1-2	TRBV5-6	CASSKTGFFGYTF
TRBJ2-7	TRBV11-2	CASSREGLASYEQYF
TRBJ1-5	TRBV6-5	CASSFDPNQPQHF
TRBJ1-2	TRBV10-3	CAISEPRNAHYGYTF
TRBJ2-1	TRBV7-8	CASTETGIYNEQFF
TRBJ1-1	TRBV5-5	CASKFGQGNTEAFF
TRBJ2-2	TRBV9	CASSPPLQGSTGELFF
TRBJ2-3	TRBV28	CASRDDRGLGADTQYF
TRBJ2-7	TRBV7-2	CASSLGLAGVVEQYF
TRBJ1-1	TRBV10-2	CASSGGTNTEAFF
TRBJ1-2	TRBV5-1	CASSYRQGADGYTF
TRBJ2-1	TRBV11-3	CASSPVGLNEQFF
TRBJ2-3	TRBV2	CASSVDRAGGTQYF
TRBJ2-7	TRBV11-2	CASSLGGGPGQGIYEQYF
TRBJ2-2	TRBV30	CAWTTYGLTNTGELFF
TRBJ1-2	TRBV6-5	CASRRQSGNYGYTF
TRBJ1-5	TRBV28	CATWTLNSNQPQHF
TRBJ2-5	TRBV20-1	CSARLGETQYF
TRBJ2-1	TRBV20-1	CSARSLPLPFF
TRBJ2-7	TRBV5-1	CASSNRLATESEQYF
TRBJ2-7	TRBV14	CASSQAVVYEQYF
TRBJ2-5	TRBV5-6	CASSLTGAQETQYF
TRBJ2-1	TRBV5-4	CASSPQGRNNEQFF
TRBJ2-3	TRBV5-6	CASSPQRVSTDTQYF
TRBJ2-7	TRBV11-2	CASIPYPGLQSYEQYF
TRBJ2-7	TRBV10-3	CAIWASGNYEQYF
TRBJ2-3	TRBV5-4	CASSPGGSHISTDTQYF
TRBJ2-3	TRBV15	CATSRDKVIATSGRDTQYF
TRBJ2-7	TRBV7-2	CASSAGRVHEQYF
TRBJ2-7	TRBV4-3	CASSQEWRQTRDEQYF
TRBJ2-5	TRBV14	CASSQGAMTQYF
TRBJ2-3	TRBV6-4	CASSSLTDPDTQYF
TRBJ1-4	TRBV5-6	CASSRGGDSTNEKLFF
TRBJ2-7	TRBV23-1	CASSPPGVEGGSSLDYEQYF
TRBJ2-1	TRBV10-1	CASSRDGLGGEQFF
TRBJ2-7	TRBV6-1	CASSEGTGGYEQYF
TRBJ2-3	TRBV18	CASSPLGLATDTQYF
TRBJ2-1	TRBV10-3	CAISRDRGRGNLYNEQFF
TRBJ2-3	TRBV10-1	CASSDGGTDTQYF
TRBJ2-4	TRBV5-1	CASSLAGGKNIQYF